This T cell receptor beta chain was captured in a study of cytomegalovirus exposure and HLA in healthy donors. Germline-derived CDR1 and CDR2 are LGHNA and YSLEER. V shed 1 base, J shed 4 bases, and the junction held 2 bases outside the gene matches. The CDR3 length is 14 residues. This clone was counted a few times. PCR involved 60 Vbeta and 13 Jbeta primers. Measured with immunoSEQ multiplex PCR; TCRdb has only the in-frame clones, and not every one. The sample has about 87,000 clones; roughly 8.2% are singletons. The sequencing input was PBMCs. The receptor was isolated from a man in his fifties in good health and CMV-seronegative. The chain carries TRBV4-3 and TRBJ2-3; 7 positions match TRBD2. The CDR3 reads CASSQGEGADTQYF. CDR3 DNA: TGCGCCAGCAGCCAAGGGGAGGGAGCAGATACGCAGTATTTT.